This T cell receptor (beta chain) was recorded in a study of ipilimumab plus nivolumab after autologous stem cell transplantation. Study overall: Patients received a median of about five ipilimumab and about 8 nivolumab doses. General study points: Per the authors, repertoire, Treg and microbiota data justify further study.

On this clone: What it recognizes is unknown.

Checkpoint therapy with ipilimumab 1 mg/kg began 14 to 28 days after transplant. Clones were sequenced by immunoSEQ multiplex PCR, and TCRdb holds only the in-frame ones, with some missing. The sample consists of about 19,000 clones, about 81% of them appearing once. Germline CDR1 and CDR2: SEHNR and FQNEAQ (reference sequence). This CDR3 has 16 residues. After removal of 4 bases from V and 1 base from J, the junction contained 8 bases not matched to a gene. The chain employs TRBV7-9 and TRBJ2-5; 8 nucleotides align to TRBD2. This TCR derives from a male donor with diffuse large B-cell lymphoma. Sequenced material: PBMCs, taken in a trial of ipilimumab plus nivolumab as post-transplant consolidation. CDR3 nucleotide sequence: TGTGCCAGCAGCTCGATTCGGGGGGGTCGCCAAGAGACCCAGTACTTC. Amino acid sequence: CASSSIRGGRQETQYF.